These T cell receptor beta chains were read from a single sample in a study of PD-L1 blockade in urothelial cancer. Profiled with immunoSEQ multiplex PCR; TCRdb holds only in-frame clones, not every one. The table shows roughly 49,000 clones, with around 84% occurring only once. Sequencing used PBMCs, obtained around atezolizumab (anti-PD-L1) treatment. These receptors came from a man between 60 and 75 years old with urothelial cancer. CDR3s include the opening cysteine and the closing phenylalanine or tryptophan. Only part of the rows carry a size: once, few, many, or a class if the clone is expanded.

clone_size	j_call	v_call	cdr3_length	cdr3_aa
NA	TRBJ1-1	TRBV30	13	CAWSVGEGTEAFF
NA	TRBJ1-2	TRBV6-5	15	CASTPLRRENPGYTF
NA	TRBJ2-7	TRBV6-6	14	CASSAKRESHEQYF
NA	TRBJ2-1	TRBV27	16	CASSLILAGGLNEQFF
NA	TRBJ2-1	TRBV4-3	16	CASSQEATGGYNEQFF
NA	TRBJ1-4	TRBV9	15	CASSVAAGGMEKLFF
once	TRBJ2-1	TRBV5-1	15	CASSLAGGTYNEQFF
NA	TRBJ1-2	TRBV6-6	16	CASSSPGQGIFHGYTF
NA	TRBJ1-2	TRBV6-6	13	CASSRTVNYGYTF
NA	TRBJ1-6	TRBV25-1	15	CASSEGRGYNSPLHF
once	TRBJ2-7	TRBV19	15	CASSIVGGLTDEQYF
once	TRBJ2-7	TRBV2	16	CASKIDRVSYYYEQYF
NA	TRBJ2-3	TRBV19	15	CASSYTSGGIDTQYF
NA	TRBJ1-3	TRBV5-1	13	CASSLAQGYDVRF
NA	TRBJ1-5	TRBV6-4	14	CASSQTGSNQPQHF
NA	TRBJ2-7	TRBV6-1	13	CASRSAGGYEQYF
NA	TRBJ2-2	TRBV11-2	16	CASSLGTGRGAGELFF
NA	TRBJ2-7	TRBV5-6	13	CASSLAVSYEQYF
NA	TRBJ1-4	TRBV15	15	CATSRDAGGWVKLFF
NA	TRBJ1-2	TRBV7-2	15	CASSSGPDRGGGYTF
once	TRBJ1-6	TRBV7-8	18	CASSLVGTGRGVDSPLHF
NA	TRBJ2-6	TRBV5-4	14	CASRHDSTPNVLTF
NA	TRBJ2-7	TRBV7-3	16	CASRSRRDTPFYEQYF
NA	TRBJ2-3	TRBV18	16	CASSPKASGATDTQYF
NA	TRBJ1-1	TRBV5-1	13	CASRKEALTEAFF